This entry is about one TCR beta chain. Its antigen remains unidentified. No base qualities exist here, and no much larger clone lies one base off it. According to the study, the label for this sample's time point signals: peripheral blood 6 weeks after treatment start. The cohort included about 30 patients with locally advanced or metastatic urothelial carcinoma who were treated at Memorial Sloan Kettering on a trial protocol. Peripheral blood mononuclear cells were collected pretreatment and during treatment, with between 1 and 8 total time points obtained per patient. The Qiagen DNeasy Blood extraction kit was used to purify genomic DNA from total PBMCs and from tumor samples. PBMCs were collected pretreatment and during treatment and were isolated and stored as previously described. The sample is drawn from a study of PD-L1 blockade in urothelial cancer (dated by TCRdb to between 2016 and 2019). Concerning the study at large: Therapy was started in the mid-2010s for all patients, and atezolizumab 1,200 mg was administered intravenously every 3 weeks. Twenty-five of 29 patients were identified as males with urothelial cancer of bladder origin, and a prior smoking history was reported by 18 of 29 patients. An ECOG performance status of 0 or 1 was recorded for the patients, and 0 to 3 prior chemotherapy regimens had been received by the patients. Blood samples were analyzed at 3 weeks after treatment start (second dose) and at 6 weeks after treatment start. A median of about 140,000 T cells and some 90,000 unique TCRs was obtained from blood samples, and a median clonality of around 0.072 was observed. Somatic, immune and clinical correlates of response to PD-L1 blockade with atezolizumab in urothelial cancer were the focus of an exploratory multi-omic analysis. TCR sequencing covered pretreatment tumor samples and matched, serially collected peripheral blood taken before and after atezolizumab treatment. Durable clinical benefit was defined as progression-free survival longer than 6 months, and TCR features were also tested against progression-free and overall survival. In the same patients who had TCR sequencing, pretreatment tumors also underwent whole exome sequencing and RNA sequencing. Some ten patients reached durable clinical benefit, while some 20 patients did not. Pretreatment blood TCR-seq was available for about 27 patients, at least one posttreatment blood collection was obtained for some 24 patients, and tumor TCR-seq was available for some 24 patients. The paper as a whole reports these results and caveats: A pretreatment peripheral blood TCR clonality below the median was linked to improved progression-free and overall survival. At 3 weeks after the start of treatment, tumor-associated TCR clones in peripheral blood had expanded more in patients with durable benefit (n ≈ 20, p = 0.022). Because the sample size was small (n of about 30) and many exploratory analyses were performed, the results are intended to be hypothesis-generating.

Based on the germline V gene (reference sequence), the CDR1 and CDR2 sequences are MNHNY and SVGAGI. The CDR3 sequence holds 12 residues, the cysteine and phenylalanine included. Just the 36-base CDR3 DNA is kept, in frame starting at base 1. Relative to germline, V is 6 bases shorter and J is 2 bases shorter, with 5 bases between their ends. Synthetic TCR analog templates were spiked into each PCR so that absolute template abundance could be estimated from read counts. Using the immunoSEQ assay, TCRbeta CDR3 regions were amplified from genomic DNA with bias-controlled V and J gene primers. Rearranged TCRbeta segments were sequenced at approximately 20X coverage. The paper's data handling went like this. Sequencing errors were corrected by clustering, and CDR3s were annotated against IMGT so that V, D and J genes could be assigned. Downstream analyses used only productive TCRbeta rearrangements and left out out-of-frame or stop-codon sequences. To compute clonality, Shannon entropy was normalized by the log of the number of unique productive sequences and then subtracted from one. Clones differing between time points or between blood and tumor were identified using Fisher's exact test with Benjamini-Hochberg correction, with an adjusted p below 0.01 applied as the threshold. TCRdb mirrors the immuneACCESS table, restricted to in-frame sequences. Some clones are absent from its copies; in checked studies, under half trace to an unresolved V gene, and the reason for the others is unknown. V, J and clone size were drawn from that table, and D and trimming were deduced from the DNA. Across this sample there are about 130,000 clones, with 86% seen only once. The ten most abundant clones make up roughly 2.3% of the sample.

This material consisted of PBMCs, taken around atezolizumab (anti-PD-L1) treatment. Recombination linked TRBV6-6 to TRBJ1-5; the D gene identity is not certain. This sequence was found in a man aged 50 to 59 with urothelial cancer. The nucleotides read TGTGCCAGCAGGGCAGGCAATCAGCCCCAGCATTTT. The encoded protein is CASRAGNQPQHF.